This T cell receptor (beta chain) is from a study of vaccination and CD4 T cells after COVID-19 (dated by TCRdb to the early 2020s). At the level of the whole study: Convalescent patients had a positive SARS-CoV-2 result on nasal swab PCR, and of these patients, several had mild disease and one had severe disease. Six males and four females were included in the convalescent cohort, with two Hispanic individuals, seven Caucasians, two Asians and one multiracial person represented. Two doses of either the Pfizer-BioNTech BNT162b2 vaccine (n=8) or the Moderna mRNA-1273 vaccine (n=2) were administered to participants. Post-COVID blood samples were collected from convalescent patients a median of around 100 days after diagnosis, with a range of roughly 30 to 170 days. Post-vaccine blood samples were taken a median of roughly 75 days after the second vaccine dose, with a range of 14 to 241 days. For stimulating the cultures, overlapping spike peptide pools were used, derived from SARS-CoV-2 as well as from the common cold coronaviruses HCoV-NL63, HCoV-OC43 and HCoV-229E. As controls, cultures received a CEFX viral epitope pool (the positive control), an HIV-1 Nef peptide pool (the negative control), or no peptide at all. In ten to eleven COVID-19 convalescent patients and 4 infection-naive healthy vaccine recipients, the spike-specific CD4+ TCR repertoire before mRNA vaccination was compared with the repertoire after mRNA vaccination.

V loses 5 bases of germline sequence and J loses 12 bases, and the interval between the two ends is 14 bases. CDR1 and CDR2 are drawn from the germline V gene (reference sequence): LNHNV, YYDKDF. The CDR3 runs 12 amino acids, cysteine and phenylalanine included. The kept DNA is CDR3 alone, 36 bases in frame from the first base. The treatment or condition tag for this specimen amounts to: roughly ten-day PBMC culture with coronavirus spike peptide pools or control peptides (ViraFEST assay). The ViraFEST assay, used in the study, expanded antigen-specific T cells with peptide pools and then identified the expanded clonotypes through TCR sequencing. The positive SARS-CoV-2 PCR tests of the convalescent patients were dated from March to December 2020, before the Alpha, Beta and Delta variants emerged in the United States. Each well held around 2.1 million PBMCs cultured with approximately 10 ug/ml peptide pools in IMDM containing 5% human AB serum and 10 IU/ml IL-2. On days 3 and 7, half of the culture medium was replaced with fresh IL-2-containing medium. After roughly 11 days of culture, CD4+ T cells were isolated by negative selection with the EasySep CD4+ T cell isolation kit. Ficoll-Paque Plus gradient centrifugation was used to isolate PBMCs from whole blood, and the isolated PBMCs were then either used fresh or cryopreserved at -140C. Culture conditions were generally each tested in triplicate wells.

This clonotype is judged medium-sized (0.01 to 0.1%). Its antigen remains unidentified. There are no base qualities to consult, and no much larger clone falls within one base. The full study reports these points: Of the vaccine-specific clones in convalescent patients, 304 of 307, or nearly all, reacted only to SARS-CoV-2 spike and did not cross-react with common cold coronaviruses. Among convalescent patients, a median roughly 90% of the SARS-CoV-2-reactive clones seen after vaccination appeared only after vaccination, which suggests priming specific to the vaccine. The median count of SARS-CoV-2-reactive clonotypes went up from 20 to 25 after infection to 38 after vaccination, although the change was not significant. The number of convalescent patients in the study was relatively small, and the study did not examine early timepoints following natural infection.

Library method: PCR. At the Johns Hopkins FTIC core, DNA from the cultured CD4+ T cells underwent TCR sequencing with the Oncomine TCR Beta short-read assay. The QIAamp micro DNA kit was used to extract genomic DNA from the cultured CD4+ T cells. The Oncomine TCR Beta libraries from cultured CD4+ T cells were pooled using unique dual indexes and then sequenced on an Illumina iSeq 100. The paper's data handling went like this. Non-productive sequences were removed, and CDR3s not starting with C, not ending with F or W, or shorter than 7 amino acids were discarded. Antigen-specific clonotypes were identified using the MANAFEST web application through comparison of peptide-stimulated wells with reference and other culture wells. For a clone to be called positive, the clone needed an FDR below 0.05, an odds ratio above 5, and a productive frequency above 0.1% in at least two of three replicate wells. A clonotype was classed as cross-reactive if the clonotype showed significant expansion both in SARS-CoV-2 spike wells and in at least one common cold coronavirus spike condition. Similarity between CDR3 sequences was evaluated in R version 3.6.1 using Levenshtein distances (stringdist) and unrooted phylogenetic trees (ape). The public sequencing data were trimmed at Q25 with fastp and processed into clonotypes with MiXCR by TCRdb, which kept only in-frame beta chains. Each record represents a unique CDR3 protein, reported with the most common genes and DNA among its rows. The V and J calls and clone size are TCRdb's, not the authors'. In all, the sample holds about 14,000 distinct CDR3 sequences, and more than 45% of those were seen once. 8% to 10% of the sample is in the top ten clones.

The material sequenced was CD4+ T cells from blood, cultured in vitro. The V gene is TRBV15 and the J gene is TRBJ1-5; TRBD1 might be the D gene, on 5 matching bases. This clonotype originated in a human donor who had recovered from COVID-19. DNA sequence: TGTGCCACCAGCGAGCGGGGGTATGGCCAGCATTTT. Its protein reads: CATSERGYGQHF.